This entry concerns a single T cell receptor beta chain. Germline V CDR1 and CDR2: MNHEY, SMNVEV (reference sequence). J lost 4 bases, V lost 2 bases, and 17 bases had no gene match. The CDR3 covers 19 residues. The data are from a study of identifying expanded T cells in peripheral blood. Method: immunoSEQ multiplex PCR; TCRdb's copy keeps in-frame clones and lacks some. Of some 77,000 clones listed, approximately 90% are singletons. No infections or other immune events were documented during collection. Sequencing was performed on blood. This TCR was sampled from a person aged 18 to 75 in good health. The chain employs TRBV27 and TRBJ1-5, with 7 bases aligning to TRBD1. The CDR3 DNA sequence: TGTGCCAGCAGTTTACGGTCCGGGACAGCTCCCCTGCAGAATCAGCCCCAGCATTTT. Protein product: CASSLRSGTAPLQNQPQHF.